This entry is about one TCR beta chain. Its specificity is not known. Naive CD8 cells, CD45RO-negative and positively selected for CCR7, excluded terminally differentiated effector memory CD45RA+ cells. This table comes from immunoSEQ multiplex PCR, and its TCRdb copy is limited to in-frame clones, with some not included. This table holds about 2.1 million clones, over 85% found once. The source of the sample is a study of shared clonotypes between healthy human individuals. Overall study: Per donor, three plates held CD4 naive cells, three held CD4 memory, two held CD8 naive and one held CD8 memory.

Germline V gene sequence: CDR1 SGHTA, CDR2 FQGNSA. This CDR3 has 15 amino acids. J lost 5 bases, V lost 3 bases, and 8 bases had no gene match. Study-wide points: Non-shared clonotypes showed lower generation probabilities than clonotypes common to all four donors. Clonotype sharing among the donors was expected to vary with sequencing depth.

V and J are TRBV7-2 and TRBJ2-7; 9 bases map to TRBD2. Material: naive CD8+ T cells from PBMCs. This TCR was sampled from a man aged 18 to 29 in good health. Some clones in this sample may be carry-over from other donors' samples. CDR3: CASSLMIAGVHEQYF. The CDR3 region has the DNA TGTGCCAGCAGCTTGATGATAGCGGGAGTCCACGAGCAGTACTTC.